These 16 T cell receptor beta chains originate from one sample sequenced in a study of cytomegalovirus exposure and HLA in healthy donors. PCR used 60 Vbeta primers and 13 Jbeta primers. Here immunoSEQ multiplex PCR was the method, and the copy in TCRdb shows in-frame clones only, minus some. The sample yields about 150,000 clones, under 80% seen once. The sequencing sample was made of PBMCs. All receptors derive from a woman between 25 and 40 years old in good health and CMV-seronegative.

This sequence joins TRBV15 and TRBJ2-5; D gene uncertain. CDR3 length: 13 amino acids. V lost 0 bases, J lost 5 bases, and 7 bases lay in between. Per the germline V gene, CDR1 is LNHNV and CDR2 is YYDKDF (reference sequence). The CDR3 protein is CATSRDVSETQYF. CDR3 in DNA: TGTGCCACCAGCAGAGATGTCAGTGAGACCCAGTACTTC.

On this clone itself: At the DNA level, this CDR3 is encoded by other sequences in the same sample as well. The chain couples TRBV5-1 to TRBJ1-3, with D possibly matching TRBD1 (5 bases). This CDR3 contains 15 residues. V was pared by 0 bases and J by 4 bases, with 11 bases between. Germline V lookup: CDR1 SGHRS, CDR2 YFSETQ. Written as DNA, the CDR3 is TGCGCCAGCAGCTTGGAAGGGGCGCGCGGAAACACCATATATTTT. This codes for CASSLEGARGNTIYF.

This clone has just a few counts. The J gene is TRBJ1-1, the V gene TRBV7-9, with TRBD1 identical over 8 bases. CDR1 and CDR2 from the germline V gene are SEHNR and FQNEAQ (reference sequence). J was trimmed by 4 bases and V by 5 bases; bases with no gene match: 3. The CDR3 totals 13 residues. The CDR3 DNA reads as TGTGCCAGCAGCCTGACAGGGGTCACTGAAGCTTTCTTT. This codes for CASSLTGVTEAFF.

This sequence joins TRBV7-9 and TRBJ1-2; 7 nucleotides line up with TRBD1. After removal of 6 bases from V and 2 bases from J, the junction contained 3 bases not matched to a gene. There are 13 residues in the CDR3. Germline CDR1 SEHNR, CDR2 FQNEAQ (reference sequence). CDR3 coding DNA: TGTGCCAGCAGTTGGACAGGCAACTATGGCTACACCTTC. It is translated as CASSWTGNYGYTF.

This rearrangement joins TRBV7-9 to TRBJ2-5; D is possibly TRBD2 (6 bases). This CDR3 spans 14 amino acids. Per germline, CDR1 SEHNR and CDR2 FQNEAQ (reference sequence). With 1 base removed from V and 5 bases from J, the gap between germline ends came to 11 bases. In nucleotides, the CDR3 is TGTGCCAGCAGCTTAGGGGGTGGAGGGGAGACCCAGTACTTC. As protein: CASSLGGGGETQYF.

The chain recombines TRBV18 with TRBJ1-1, with a weak D call TRBD1 (5 bases). Trimming removed 6 bases from V and 8 bases from J, with 22 bases in between. The CDR3 has 15 amino acids. Per the germline V gene, CDR1 is KGHSH and CDR2 is LQKENI. The CDR3 DNA is TGTGCCAGCTCCCCTAACCCTACACGGGGGGACGAAGCTTTCTTT. Encoded protein: CASSPNPTRGDEAFF.

The sample holds one count of this clone. J is TRBJ1-2 and V is TRBV6-5; D ambiguous. This CDR3 region has 12 residues. Germline CDR1 MNHEY, CDR2 SVGAGI. Trimming stripped 5 bases from V and 8 bases from J, with 12 bases between. The CDR3 sequence: CASSVLGWGYTF. DNA for the CDR3: TGTGCCAGCAGTGTGCTCGGTTGGGGCTACACCTTC.

The chain is built from TRBV7-2 and TRBJ2-7; 10 bases agree with TRBD1. CDR3 length equals 16 residues. Germline CDR1 SGHTA, CDR2 FQGNSA. The ends lost 5 bases at V and 0 bases at J; junction bases unmatched: 7. The CDR3 DNA is TGTGCCAGCAGCCGGGACAGGGGTCCGTACTCCTACGAGCAGTACTTC. This sequence encodes CASSRDRGPYSYEQYF.

The rearrangement uses TRBV6-1 and TRBJ2-3; 9 positions match TRBD1. The CDR3 totals 14 residues. Germline CDR1 is MNHNS and CDR2 is SASEGT. J gave up 9 bases and V 1 base, and 5 bases lay outside the gene matches. Here the CDR3 DNA reads TGTGCCAGCAGTGAAGGGACAGGGGTTATCACGCAGTATTTT. The encoded protein is CASSEGTGVITQYF.

V usage is TRBV11-2 and J usage is TRBJ1-2; 9 bases agree with TRBD1. This CDR3 region has 13 residues. The trim removed 6 bases at V and 6 bases at J, leaving 5 bases unmatched. Per germline, CDR1 SGHAT and CDR2 FQNNGV. The CDR3 here is CASRSDRGDGYTF. In nucleotides, the CDR3 is TGTGCCAGCAGATCGGACAGGGGAGATGGCTACACCTTC.

In its sample, this clone was seen a few times. The rearrangement joins TRBV9 to TRBJ1-1, with D uncertain. CDR3 length: 14 amino acids. V lost 0 bases to trimming and J lost 0 bases, with 6 bases between them. From germline, CDR1 is SGDLS and CDR2 YYNGEE. CDR3 region: CASSVDSMNTEAFF. CDR3 sequence (DNA): TGTGCCAGCAGCGTAGACAGTATGAACACTGAAGCTTTCTTT.

This clone was picked up a small number of times. In nucleotides, the CDR3 is TGCGCCAGCAGCCAAGATATGGGGACAGGGGGCCAGCCCCAGCATTTT. It codes for CASSQDMGTGGQPQHF. This sequence joins TRBV4-1 and TRBJ1-5, with 12 bases that match TRBD1. The ends lost 0 bases at V and 7 bases at J; junction bases unmatched: 4. The CDR3 has 16 amino acids. The germline V gene has CDR1 MGHRA and CDR2 YSYEKL.

V gene TRBV30 combines with J gene TRBJ2-3, with 7 bases lining up with TRBD1. The CDR3 spans 14 residues. Germline V lookup: CDR1 GTSNPN, CDR2 SVGIG (reference sequence). The V and J ends lost 4 bases and 2 bases, in that order; junction bases with no gene match: 6. The CDR3 DNA sequence: TGTGCCTGGACCCGGGGACAGCACACAGATACGCAGTATTTT. It encodes CAWTRGQHTDTQYF.

The table lists this clone with a few counts. The J gene is TRBJ2-1, the V gene TRBV5-1; 11 nucleotides agree with TRBD2. V was pared by 1 base and J by 9 bases, with 9 bases of the junction left unmatched. There are 16 residues in the CDR3. From germline, CDR1 is SGHRS and CDR2 YFSETQ. The CDR3 protein is CASSLNSGGAYGEQFF. The CDR3 DNA sequence: TGCGCCAGCAGCTTGAATAGCGGGGGGGCTTATGGTGAGCAGTTCTTC.

The chain employs TRBV11-2 and TRBJ2-2; perhaps TRBD2 as D (7 bases). This CDR3 region has 16 residues. CDR1 is SGHAT and CDR2 is FQNNGV in the germline V gene. Trimming shortened V by 3 bases and J by 2 bases, and 13 bases separated the two germline ends. The CDR3: CASSFRGGVNTGELFF. The CDR3 DNA is TGTGCCAGCAGCTTTAGGGGGGGGGTTAACACCGGGGAGCTGTTTTTT.

The chain couples TRBV19 to TRBJ2-6, with D maybe TRBD2 (5 bases). Germline V gene lookup returns CDR1 LNHDA and CDR2 SQIVND (reference sequence). The CDR3 has 18 residues. V lost 1 base, J lost 2 bases, and 15 bases lay in between. CDR3: CASSIVHIGVAGANVLTF. The CDR3 DNA sequence: TGTGCCAGTAGTATAGTCCACATCGGGGTGGCTGGGGCCAACGTCCTGACTTTC.